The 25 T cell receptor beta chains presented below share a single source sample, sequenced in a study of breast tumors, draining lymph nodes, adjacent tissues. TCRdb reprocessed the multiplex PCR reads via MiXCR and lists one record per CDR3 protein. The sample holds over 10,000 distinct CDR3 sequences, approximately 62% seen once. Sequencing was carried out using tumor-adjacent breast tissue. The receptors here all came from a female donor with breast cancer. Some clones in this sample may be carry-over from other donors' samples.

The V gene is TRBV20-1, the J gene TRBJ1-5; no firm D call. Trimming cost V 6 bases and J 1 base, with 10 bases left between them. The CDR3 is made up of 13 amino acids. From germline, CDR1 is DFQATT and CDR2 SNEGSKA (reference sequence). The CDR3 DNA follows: TGCAGTGCGGGTCCGGACAGCAATCAGCCCCAGCATTTT. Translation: CSAGPDSNQPQHF.

The CDR3 reads CASSSGLAGGPGEQYF. The CDR3 region has the DNA TGTGCCAGCAGCTCGGGACTAGCGGGAGGGCCGGGGGAGCAGTACTTC. The rearrangement links TRBV7-9 to TRBJ2-7, with 16 positions matching TRBD2. This CDR3 comprises 16 residues. The germline CDR1 and CDR2 sequences are SEHNR and FQNEAQ (reference sequence). Trimming cost V 4 bases and J 7 bases; bases outside gene matches: 7.

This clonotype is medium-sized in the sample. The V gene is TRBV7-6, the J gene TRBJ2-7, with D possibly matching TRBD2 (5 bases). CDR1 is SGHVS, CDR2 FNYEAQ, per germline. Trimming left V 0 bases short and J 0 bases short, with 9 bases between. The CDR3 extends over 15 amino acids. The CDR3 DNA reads TGTGCCAGCAGCTTAGCTACGGGGAGCTCCTACGAGCAGTACTTC. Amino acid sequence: CASSLATGSSYEQYF.

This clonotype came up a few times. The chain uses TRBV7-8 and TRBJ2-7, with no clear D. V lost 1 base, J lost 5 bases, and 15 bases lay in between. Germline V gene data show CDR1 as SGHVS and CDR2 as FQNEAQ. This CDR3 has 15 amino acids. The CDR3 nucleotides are TGTGCCAGCAGCTTAGGTACCTACGTGGCCCACGAGCAGTACTTC. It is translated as CASSLGTYVAHEQYF.

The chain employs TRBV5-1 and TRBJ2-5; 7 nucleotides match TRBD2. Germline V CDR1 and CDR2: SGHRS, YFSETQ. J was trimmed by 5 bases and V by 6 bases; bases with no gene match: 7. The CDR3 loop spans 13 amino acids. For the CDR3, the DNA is TGCGCCAGCACCTCCGGGACTACGGAGACCCAGTACTTC. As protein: CASTSGTTETQYF.

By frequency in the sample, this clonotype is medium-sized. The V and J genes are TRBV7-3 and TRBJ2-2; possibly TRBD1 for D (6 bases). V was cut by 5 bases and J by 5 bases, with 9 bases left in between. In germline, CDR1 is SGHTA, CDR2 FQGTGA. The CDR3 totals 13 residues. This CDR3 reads CASSPQGTGELFF. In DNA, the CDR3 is TGTGCCAGCAGCCCCCAGGGGACCGGGGAGCTGTTTTTT.

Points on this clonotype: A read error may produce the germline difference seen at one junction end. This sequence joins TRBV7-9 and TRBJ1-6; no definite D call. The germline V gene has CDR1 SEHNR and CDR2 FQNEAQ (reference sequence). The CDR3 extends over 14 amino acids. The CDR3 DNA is TGCGCCAGCAGCCCGAGCTCCTATAATTCTCCCCCCCACTTT. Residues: CASSPSSYNSPPHF.

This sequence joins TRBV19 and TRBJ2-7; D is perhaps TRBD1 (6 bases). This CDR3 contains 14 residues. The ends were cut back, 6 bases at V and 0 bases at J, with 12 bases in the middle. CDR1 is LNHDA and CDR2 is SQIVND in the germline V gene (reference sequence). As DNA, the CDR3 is TGTGCCAGTAGGAATACAGGGAACTCCTACGAGCAGTACTTC. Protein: CASRNTGNSYEQYF. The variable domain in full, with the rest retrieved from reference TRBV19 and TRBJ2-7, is DGGITQSPKYLFRKEGQNVTLSCEQNLNHDAMYWYRQDPGQGLRLIYYSQIVNDFQKGDIAEGYSVSREKKESFPLTVTSAQKNPTAFYLCASRNTGNSYEQYFGPGTRLTVT.

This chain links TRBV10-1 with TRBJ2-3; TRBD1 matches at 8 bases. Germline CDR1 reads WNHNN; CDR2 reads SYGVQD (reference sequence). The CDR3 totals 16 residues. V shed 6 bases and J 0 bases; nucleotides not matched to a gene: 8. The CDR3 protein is CASSSDRAPSTDTQYF. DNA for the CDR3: TGCGCCAGCAGCTCGGACAGGGCTCCTAGCACAGATACGCAGTATTTT.

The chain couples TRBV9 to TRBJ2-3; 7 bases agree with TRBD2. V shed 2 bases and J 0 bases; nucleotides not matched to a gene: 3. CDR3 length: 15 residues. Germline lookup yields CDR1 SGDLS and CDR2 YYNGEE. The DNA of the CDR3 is TGTGCCAGCAGCGTTTCCGGGGGGAGCACAGATACGCAGTATTTT. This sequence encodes CASSVSGGSTDTQYF.

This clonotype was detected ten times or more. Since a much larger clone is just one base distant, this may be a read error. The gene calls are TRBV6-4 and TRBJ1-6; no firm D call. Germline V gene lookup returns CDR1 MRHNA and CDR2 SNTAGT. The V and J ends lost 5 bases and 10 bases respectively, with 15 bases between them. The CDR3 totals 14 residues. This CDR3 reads CASSPSSATSPLHF. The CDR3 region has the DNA TGTGCCAGCAGTCCCTCCTCAGCAACCTCACCCCTCCACTTT.

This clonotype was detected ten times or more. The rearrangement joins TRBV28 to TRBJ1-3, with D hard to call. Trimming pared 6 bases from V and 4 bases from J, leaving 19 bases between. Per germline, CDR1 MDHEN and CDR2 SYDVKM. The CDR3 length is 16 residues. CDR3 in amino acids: CASRPPRRGSGNTIYF. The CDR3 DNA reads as TGTGCCAGCAGACCTCCCCGACGCGGGTCGGGAAACACCATATATTTT.

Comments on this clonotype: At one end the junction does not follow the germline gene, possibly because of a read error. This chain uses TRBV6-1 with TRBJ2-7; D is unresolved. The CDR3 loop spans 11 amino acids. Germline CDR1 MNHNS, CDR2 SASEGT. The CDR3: CAGSEYDEQYF. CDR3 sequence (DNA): TGTGCCGGCAGTGAGTACGACGAGCAGTACTTC.

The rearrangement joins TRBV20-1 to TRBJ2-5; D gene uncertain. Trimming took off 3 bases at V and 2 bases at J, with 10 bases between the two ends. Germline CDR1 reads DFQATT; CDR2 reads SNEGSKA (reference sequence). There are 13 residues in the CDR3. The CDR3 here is CSASRTEQETQYF. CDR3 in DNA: TGCAGTGCTAGCCGGACGGAACAAGAGACCCAGTACTTC.

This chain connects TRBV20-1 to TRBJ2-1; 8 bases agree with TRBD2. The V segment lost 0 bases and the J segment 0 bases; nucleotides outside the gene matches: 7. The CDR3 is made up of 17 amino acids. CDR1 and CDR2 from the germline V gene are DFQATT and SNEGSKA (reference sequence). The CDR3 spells CSARDYHGTSSYNEQFF. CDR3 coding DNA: TGCAGTGCTAGAGATTATCATGGGACTAGCTCCTACAATGAGCAGTTCTTC.

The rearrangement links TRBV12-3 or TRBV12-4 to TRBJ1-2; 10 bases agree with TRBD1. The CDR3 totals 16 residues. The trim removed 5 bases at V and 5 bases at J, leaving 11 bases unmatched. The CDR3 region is CASSPYDRGQGYGYTF. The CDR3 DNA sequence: TGTGCCAGCAGTCCGTACGACAGGGGGCAGGGTTATGGCTACACCTTC.

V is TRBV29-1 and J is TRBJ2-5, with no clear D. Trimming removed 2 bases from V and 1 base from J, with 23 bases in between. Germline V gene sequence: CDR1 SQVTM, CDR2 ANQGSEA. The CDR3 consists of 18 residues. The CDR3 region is CSVESLRRSPLVQETQYF. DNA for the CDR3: TGCAGCGTTGAAAGTCTAAGGCGGTCCCCTCTCGTCCAAGAGACCCAGTACTTC.

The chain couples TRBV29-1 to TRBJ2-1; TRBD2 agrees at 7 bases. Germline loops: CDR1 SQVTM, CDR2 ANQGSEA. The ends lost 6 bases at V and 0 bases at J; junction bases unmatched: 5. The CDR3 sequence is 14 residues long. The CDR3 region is CSVERDSSYNEQFF. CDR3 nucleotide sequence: TGCAGCGTGGAGCGGGATAGCTCCTACAATGAGCAGTTCTTC.

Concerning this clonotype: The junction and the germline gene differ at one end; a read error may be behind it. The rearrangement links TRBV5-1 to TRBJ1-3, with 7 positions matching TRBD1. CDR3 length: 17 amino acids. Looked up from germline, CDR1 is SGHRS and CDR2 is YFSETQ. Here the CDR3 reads CASSLRSGGISGNTIYF. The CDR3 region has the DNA TGTGCCAGCAGCTTGAGGTCAGGGGGTATCTCTGGAAACACCATATATTTT. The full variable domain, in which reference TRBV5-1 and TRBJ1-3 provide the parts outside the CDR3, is KAGVTQTPRYLIKTRGQQVTLSCSPISGHRSVSWYQQTPGQGLQFLFEYFSETQRNKGNFPGRFSGRQFSNSRSEMNVSTLELGDSALYLCASSLRSGGISGNTIYFGEGSWLTVV.

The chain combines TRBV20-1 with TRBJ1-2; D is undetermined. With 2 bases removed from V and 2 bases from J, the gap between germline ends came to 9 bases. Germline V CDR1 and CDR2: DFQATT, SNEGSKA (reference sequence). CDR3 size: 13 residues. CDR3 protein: CSARLAQNYGYTF. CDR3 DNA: TGCAGTGCTAGACTAGCACAGAACTATGGCTACACCTTC.

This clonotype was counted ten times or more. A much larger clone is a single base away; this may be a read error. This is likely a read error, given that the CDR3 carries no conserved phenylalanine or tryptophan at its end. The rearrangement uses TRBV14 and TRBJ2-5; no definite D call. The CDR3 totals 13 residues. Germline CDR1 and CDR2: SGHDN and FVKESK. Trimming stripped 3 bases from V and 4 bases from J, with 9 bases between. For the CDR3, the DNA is TGTGCCAGCAGCCAGGCGGTAAGAGAGACCCAGTACTCC. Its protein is CASSQAVRETQYS.

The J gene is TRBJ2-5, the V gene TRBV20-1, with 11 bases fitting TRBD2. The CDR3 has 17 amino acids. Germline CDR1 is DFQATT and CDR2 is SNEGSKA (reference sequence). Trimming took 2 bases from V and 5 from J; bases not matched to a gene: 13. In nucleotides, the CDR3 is TGCAGTGCTAGAAATATCCTAGCGGGAGGATGGGTGGAGACCCAGTACTTC. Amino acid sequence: CSARNILAGGWVETQYF.

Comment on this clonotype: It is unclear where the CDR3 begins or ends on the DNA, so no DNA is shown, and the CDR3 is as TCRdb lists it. This CDR3 is CTSSFYICSARPAIAATYEQYF. V and J are TRBV7-8 and TRBJ2-7; the DNA was not compared with TRBD2, the D call given in the table. The germline V gene encodes CDR1 SGHVS and CDR2 FQNEAQ. Both ends counted, the CDR3 spans 22 residues.

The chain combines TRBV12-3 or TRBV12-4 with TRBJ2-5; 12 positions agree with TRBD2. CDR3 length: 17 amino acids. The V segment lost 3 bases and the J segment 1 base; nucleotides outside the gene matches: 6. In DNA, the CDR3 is TGTGCCAGCAGTTTCCCCAGGACTAGCGGGGTCCAAGAGACCCAGTACTTC. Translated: CASSFPRTSGVQETQYF.

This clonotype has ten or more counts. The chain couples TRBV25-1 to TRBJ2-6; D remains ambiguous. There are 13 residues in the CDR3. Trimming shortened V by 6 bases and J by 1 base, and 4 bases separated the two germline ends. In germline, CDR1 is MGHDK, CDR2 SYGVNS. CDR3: CASRVSGANVLTF. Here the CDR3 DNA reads TGTGCCAGCAGAGTTTCTGGGGCCAACGTCCTGACTTTC.